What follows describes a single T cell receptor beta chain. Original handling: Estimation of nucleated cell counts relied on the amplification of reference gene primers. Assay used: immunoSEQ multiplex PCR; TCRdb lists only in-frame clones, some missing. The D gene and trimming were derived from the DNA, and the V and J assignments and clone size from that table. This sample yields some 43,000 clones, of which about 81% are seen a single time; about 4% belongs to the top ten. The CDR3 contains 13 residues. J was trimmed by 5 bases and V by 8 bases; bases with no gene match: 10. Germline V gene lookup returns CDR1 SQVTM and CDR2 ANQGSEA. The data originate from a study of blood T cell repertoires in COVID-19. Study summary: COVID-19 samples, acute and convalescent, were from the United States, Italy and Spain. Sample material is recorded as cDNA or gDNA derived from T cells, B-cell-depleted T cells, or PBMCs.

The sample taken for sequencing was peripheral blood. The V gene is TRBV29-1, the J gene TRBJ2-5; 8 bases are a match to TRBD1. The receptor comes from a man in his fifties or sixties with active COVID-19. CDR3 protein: CSFAGGLQETQYF. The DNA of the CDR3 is TGCAGCTTCGCAGGGGGCCTACAGGAGACCCAGTACTTC.